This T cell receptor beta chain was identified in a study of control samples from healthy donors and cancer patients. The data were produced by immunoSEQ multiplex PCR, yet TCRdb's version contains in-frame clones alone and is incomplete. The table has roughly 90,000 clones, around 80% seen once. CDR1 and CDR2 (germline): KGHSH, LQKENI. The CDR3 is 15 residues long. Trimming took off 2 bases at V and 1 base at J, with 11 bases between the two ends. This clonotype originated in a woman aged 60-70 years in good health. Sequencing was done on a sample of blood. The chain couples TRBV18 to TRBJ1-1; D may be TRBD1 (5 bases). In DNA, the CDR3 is TGTGCCAGCTCACCAAGGGACCTCTCGAACACTGAAGCTTTCTTT. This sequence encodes CASSPRDLSNTEAFF.